A selection of T cell receptor beta chains follows, all from one sample in a study of shared clonotypes between healthy human individuals. TCRdb's table, derived via immunoSEQ multiplex PCR, lists solely in-frame clones and lacks some. The top ten hold 0.4% to 0.55% of the sample, which has some 1,600,000 clones, 95% to 99% seen once. The sample taken for sequencing was naive CD4+ T cells sorted from blood. The receptors originated from a man under 40 in good health. Both conserved end residues are part of each CDR3. D genes are given only for firm matches. Clone size, where shown, is once, few, many, or a class for clones that have expanded.

J gene,D gene,V gene,clone size,CDR3 DNA,CDR3 protein
TRBJ1-1,.,TRBV10-1,.,TGCGCCAGCAGACAAGGGTGGGAGACTGAAGCTTTCTTT,CASRQGWETEAFF
TRBJ2-7,.,TRBV29-1,once,TGCAGCGTTGGGGAGGACCCCTCGAGCGAGCAGTACTTC,CSVGEDPSSEQYF
TRBJ2-3,.,TRBV6-1,.,TGTGCCAGCAGTGGGGCTAGGGGAGATGGGACAGATACGCAGTATTTT,CASSGARGDGTDTQYF
TRBJ2-7,TRBD2,TRBV7-9,.,TGTGCCAGCAGCTCGCCTACACATAGCGGGAGTCCCTACGAGCAGTACTTC,CASSSPTHSGSPYEQYF
TRBJ2-1,TRBD2,TRBV5-1,.,TGCGCCAGCAGCCGGACCGTTCTAGCGGGACCTGACAATGAGCAGTTCTTC,CASSRTVLAGPDNEQFF
TRBJ2-1,.,TRBV7-2,.,TGTGCCAGCAGCTTAAGGGCAGGGGGGGATGAGCAGTTCTTC,CASSLRAGGDEQFF
TRBJ2-3,TRBD2,TRBV27,.,TGTGCCAGCAGTTTACCCATACCCTATAGCGGGAGCCCGCAGAGGTTAGATACGCAGTATTTT,CASSLPIPYSGSPQRLDTQYF
TRBJ1-1,.,TRBV5-1,once,TGCGCCAGCAGCTTTCCAGGGCCTGAAGCTTTCTTT,CASSFPGPEAFF
TRBJ1-3,.,TRBV9,.,TGTGCCAGCAGCGTAGGATTACAGGGAAGTAACACCATATATTTT,CASSVGLQGSNTIYF
TRBJ2-1,TRBD1,TRBV29-1,.,TGCAGCGTGGGCTCAGATGATCCGGAAACAAACAGGGGGGTAAGTTACAATGAGCAGTTCTTC,CSVGSDDPETNRGVSYNEQFF
TRBJ1-5,.,TRBV2,.,TGTGCCAGCAGTGATTGGCAGGCCACAAGCAATCAGCCCCAGCATTTT,CASSDWQATSNQPQHF
TRBJ2-7,.,TRBV27,.,TGTGCCAGCAGCTGGGGGGATCCCTACGAGCAGTACTTC,CASSWGDPYEQYF
TRBJ2-3,TRBD1,TRBV28,once,TGTGCCAGCAGCCGAGGGGGCTCCGCCAAAACCCATACGCAGTATTTT,CASSRGGSAKTHTQYF
TRBJ2-5,.,TRBV10-3,.,TGTGCCATCAGTGCCCGCAGCGGGTTGGAGACCCAGTACTTC,CAISARSGLETQYF
TRBJ2-6,.,TRBV28,.,TGTGCCAGCAGTTTATTCTGGGTGAGCCAAAACTCTGGGGCCAACGTCCTGACTTTC,CASSLFWVSQNSGANVLTF
TRBJ1-2,TRBD1,TRBV18,.,TGTGCCAGCTCACCCGGACAGGATTATGGCTACACCTTC,CASSPGQDYGYTF
TRBJ2-2,.,TRBV21-1,.,TGTGCCAGCAGCAACGGTGGCAGGGTGGGCACCGGGGAGCTGTTTTTT,CASSNGGRVGTGELFF
TRBJ2-5,.,TRBV28,.,TGTGCCAGCAGTTTCAGTTATGGCGAGACCCAGTACTTC,CASSFSYGETQYF
TRBJ2-7,TRBD2,TRBV30,.,TGTGCCTGGAGTGTTGGTAGCGGGAGGTATTTGTACGAGCAGTACTTC,CAWSVGSGRYLYEQYF
TRBJ1-2,.,TRBV7-2,.,TGTGCCAGCAACCCGGGGCAGCAATATGGCTACACCTTC,CASNPGQQYGYTF
TRBJ1-4,TRBD1,TRBV15,.,TGTGCCACCAACAGGGACAGTGAAAAACTGTTTTTT,CATNRDSEKLFF